The count of the clone carrying this TCR beta chain is one. What it binds is unknown. This record belongs to a study of T cell responses to AZD1222 COVID-19 vaccine. Trimming removed 4 bases at V and 0 bases at J, with 13 bases between. CDR1 SGHRS and CDR2 YFSETQ come from the germline V gene. The length of the CDR3 is 16 residues. Notes on the study in general: Clonal diversity was possibly underestimated; the donors were predominantly white British and more often female. Seropositive at baseline were only six AZD1222 recipients. Across the whole spike, CD4 TCRs peaked at regions 160-218 and 743-854.

Measured with immunoSEQ multiplex PCR; TCRdb has only the in-frame clones, and not every one. The table shows 120,000 to 150,000 clones, with 75% to 95% occurring only once. The V gene is TRBV5-1, the J gene TRBJ2-2, with no clear D. This clonotype was obtained from an adult who received the MenACWY meningococcal vaccine as a control. Specimen: peripheral blood, collected 28 days after the second dose of the MenACWY control vaccine. Here the CDR3 reads CASSRTDPSNTGELFF. Written as DNA, the CDR3 is TGCGCCAGCAGCCGGACGGACCCTTCGAACACCGGGGAGCTGTTTTTT.